Listed below are T cell receptor beta chains from one sample, sequenced in a study of control samples from healthy donors and cancer patients. Only in-frame clones appear in the TCRdb table, and some are missing; sequencing was by immunoSEQ multiplex PCR. The table has more than 100,000 clones, more than 80% seen once. Input material: blood. These receptors all stem from a man aged 18 to 30 in good health. The CDR3 runs from the conserved cysteine through the conserved F or W. The order of the fields is J gene, clone size, D gene, V gene, CDR3 DNA, CDR3 protein. A D gene is named only where the DNA matches it firmly. Size is stated for part of the rows, as once, few or many counts, or as a class when the clone is expanded.

J gene: TRBJ2-1
clone size: NA
D gene: TRBD2
V gene: TRBV7-2
CDR3 DNA: TGTGCCAGCAGCTCACGCACTATATTTCAGCGGGAGTCGGGTAATGAGCAGTTCTTC
CDR3 protein: CASSSRTIFQRESGNEQFF

J gene: TRBJ1-4
clone size: NA
D gene: NA
V gene: TRBV30
CDR3 DNA: TGTGCCTGGAGTGTACAGGGTATTTTTAGAGAAAAACTGTTTTTT
CDR3 protein: CAWSVQGIFREKLFF

J gene: TRBJ2-1
clone size: NA
D gene: NA
V gene: TRBV6-2/TRBV6-3
CDR3 DNA: TGTGCCAGCAGTAGCGGCTACAATGAGCAGTTCTTC
CDR3 protein: CASSSGYNEQFF

J gene: TRBJ1-1
clone size: few
D gene: TRBD1
V gene: TRBV19
CDR3 DNA: TGTGCCAGTACCGGGACAGGGTGGCAAACTGAAGCTTTCTTT
CDR3 protein: CASTGTGWQTEAFF

J gene: TRBJ2-5
clone size: NA
D gene: NA
V gene: TRBV18
CDR3 DNA: TGTGCCAGCTCACCAAGGGCCCAAGAGACCCAGTACTTC
CDR3 protein: CASSPRAQETQYF

J gene: TRBJ2-3
clone size: NA
D gene: NA
V gene: TRBV6-5
CDR3 DNA: TGTGCCAGCAGAGAGGACGGTGCTAGCACAGATACGCAGTATTTT
CDR3 protein: CASREDGASTDTQYF

J gene: TRBJ2-4
clone size: NA
D gene: TRBD1
V gene: TRBV29-1
CDR3 DNA: TGCAGCGCCTCCGGGACAGGGGATAACATTCAGTACTTC
CDR3 protein: CSASGTGDNIQYF

J gene: TRBJ2-1
clone size: NA
D gene: NA
V gene: TRBV27
CDR3 DNA: TGTGCCAGCAGTCCAGGAATTAGCTCCTACAATGAGCAGTTCTTC
CDR3 protein: CASSPGISSYNEQFF

J gene: TRBJ1-4
clone size: NA
D gene: NA
V gene: TRBV11-2
CDR3 DNA: TGTGCCAGCAGCTTAGGAGGGCGTAAACTGTTTTTT
CDR3 protein: CASSLGGRKLFF

J gene: TRBJ2-2
clone size: NA
D gene: NA
V gene: TRBV27
CDR3 DNA: TGTGCCAGCCCCAGGCCGCGATCTCTCGGGGAGCTGTTTTTT
CDR3 protein: CASPRPRSLGELFF

J gene: TRBJ2-1
clone size: NA
D gene: NA
V gene: TRBV7-8
CDR3 DNA: TGTGCCAGCAGCTTAGGGCGGCCTGAGCAGTTCTTC
CDR3 protein: CASSLGRPEQFF

J gene: TRBJ2-5
clone size: NA
D gene: NA
V gene: TRBV7-9
CDR3 DNA: TGTGCCAGCAGCTTAACAGAGACCCAGTACTTC
CDR3 protein: CASSLTETQYF

J gene: TRBJ2-3
clone size: NA
D gene: TRBD2
V gene: TRBV5-1
CDR3 DNA: TGCGCCAGCAGCTTCTGGGGGAGCGGGGGCACAGATACGCAGTATTTT
CDR3 protein: CASSFWGSGGTDTQYF

J gene: TRBJ1-2
clone size: NA
D gene: NA
V gene: TRBV5-6
CDR3 DNA: TGTGCCAGCAGCAACTCCGCAGGGGTCCTACGATATGGCTACACCTTC
CDR3 protein: CASSNSAGVLRYGYTF

J gene: TRBJ2-1
clone size: NA
D gene: NA
V gene: TRBV3-1/TRBV3-2
CDR3 DNA: TGTGCCAGCGGGCTAGGAAATGAGCAGTTCTTC
CDR3 protein: CASGLGNEQFF

J gene: TRBJ2-1
clone size: NA
D gene: TRBD1
V gene: TRBV19
CDR3 DNA: TGTGCCAGTAGCACATGGACAGGGGTGAATGAGCAGTTCTTC
CDR3 protein: CASSTWTGVNEQFF

J gene: TRBJ1-6
clone size: NA
D gene: NA
V gene: TRBV2
CDR3 DNA: TGTGCCACCAAGGGCACGGGTGTTTCACCCCTCCACTTT
CDR3 protein: CATKGTGVSPLHF

J gene: TRBJ1-2
clone size: NA
D gene: NA
V gene: TRBV19
CDR3 DNA: TGTGCCAGTAGTATGGCACAGCCCTCGAGCTATGGCTACACCTTC
CDR3 protein: CASSMAQPSSYGYTF

J gene: TRBJ2-3
clone size: NA
D gene: NA
V gene: TRBV10-2
CDR3 DNA: TGCGCCAGCAGTGAGTCGACAGGCCAGGACAATACGCAGTATTTT
CDR3 protein: CASSESTGQDNTQYF

J gene: TRBJ2-2
clone size: NA
D gene: NA
V gene: TRBV7-9
CDR3 DNA: TGTGCCAGCAGCTTCCCCCTAAACTTGAACACCGGGGAGCTGTTTTTT
CDR3 protein: CASSFPLNLNTGELFF

J gene: TRBJ1-2
clone size: NA
D gene: TRBD1
V gene: TRBV29-1
CDR3 DNA: TGCAGCGTTACAGGGGGAGCTAACTATGGCTACACCTTC
CDR3 protein: CSVTGGANYGYTF

J gene: TRBJ1-1
clone size: NA
D gene: NA
V gene: TRBV3-1/TRBV3-2
CDR3 DNA: TGTGCCAGCAGCCAAGAGACACCCTTTTTCGCTGAAGCTTTCTTT
CDR3 protein: CASSQETPFFAEAFF

J gene: TRBJ2-3
clone size: NA
D gene: TRBD2
V gene: TRBV2
CDR3 DNA: TGTGCCAGCATACTAGCGGGGGGGCCGGTCACAGATACGCAGTATTTT
CDR3 protein: CASILAGGPVTDTQYF

J gene: TRBJ2-7
clone size: NA
D gene: TRBD1
V gene: TRBV6-6
CDR3 DNA: TGTGCCAGCACCTCCAGACAGGGCTCCTACGAGCAGTACTTC
CDR3 protein: CASTSRQGSYEQYF

J gene: TRBJ1-5
clone size: NA
D gene: NA
V gene: TRBV10-3
CDR3 DNA: TGTGCCATCAGTGCCCAATCCGGGGATCAGCCCCAGCATTTT
CDR3 protein: CAISAQSGDQPQHF

J gene: TRBJ2-5
clone size: NA
D gene: TRBD2
V gene: TRBV9
CDR3 DNA: TGTGCCAGCAGCTCGGGCGGGGGGCAAGAGACCCAGTACTTC
CDR3 protein: CASSSGGGQETQYF

J gene: TRBJ1-2
clone size: once
D gene: NA
V gene: TRBV9
CDR3 DNA: TGTGCCAGCAGCGTAAGGCAGGGCGAGGATGGCTACACCTTC
CDR3 protein: CASSVRQGEDGYTF

J gene: TRBJ1-1
clone size: NA
D gene: NA
V gene: TRBV6-4
CDR3 DNA: TGTGCCAGCAGCTCTGGGACACCTAACACTGAAGCTTTCTTT
CDR3 protein: CASSSGTPNTEAFF

J gene: TRBJ2-3
clone size: NA
D gene: TRBD2
V gene: TRBV3-1/TRBV3-2
CDR3 DNA: TGTGCCAGCAGCCAAGTTAGCGGGGGGGGTACGCAGTATTTT
CDR3 protein: CASSQVSGGGTQYF

J gene: TRBJ1-6
clone size: NA
D gene: NA
V gene: TRBV6-5
CDR3 DNA: TGTGCCAGCAGTTTGGGGGCAGCCTATAATTCACCCCTCCACTTT
CDR3 protein: CASSLGAAYNSPLHF

J gene: TRBJ1-3
clone size: few
D gene: TRBD1
V gene: TRBV7-9
CDR3 DNA: TGTGCCAGCAGCTTAGGACAGGGAGTGACCACCATATATTTT
CDR3 protein: CASSLGQGVTTIYF

J gene: TRBJ2-3
clone size: NA
D gene: NA
V gene: TRBV24-1
CDR3 DNA: TGTGCCACCAGTGATACGGACACTAGCACAGATACGCAGTATTTT
CDR3 protein: CATSDTDTSTDTQYF

J gene: TRBJ2-4
clone size: NA
D gene: NA
V gene: TRBV23-1
CDR3 DNA: TGCGCCAGCAGTCAATCATGGAGATCGAAAAACATTCAGTACTTC
CDR3 protein: CASSQSWRSKNIQYF

J gene: TRBJ1-4
clone size: NA
D gene: NA
V gene: TRBV19
CDR3 DNA: TGTGCCTCCCCTGGGGTATCGACTGAAAAACTGTTTTTT
CDR3 protein: CASPGVSTEKLFF

J gene: TRBJ1-2
clone size: NA
D gene: NA
V gene: TRBV9
CDR3 DNA: TGTGCCAGCAGCGTAGGGATGGGGAACGGCTACACCTTC
CDR3 protein: CASSVGMGNGYTF

J gene: TRBJ2-3
clone size: NA
D gene: NA
V gene: TRBV5-1
CDR3 DNA: TGCGCCAGCAGCTTGGATAGCACAGATACGCAGTATTTT
CDR3 protein: CASSLDSTDTQYF

J gene: TRBJ2-7
clone size: NA
D gene: TRBD1
V gene: TRBV6-5
CDR3 DNA: TGTGCCAGCAGTCCCCGGGACAGCACCTACGAGCAGTACTTC
CDR3 protein: CASSPRDSTYEQYF

J gene: TRBJ1-4
clone size: NA
D gene: NA
V gene: TRBV6-5
CDR3 DNA: TGTGCCAGCAGTCCTCCGGGGGAGGGTGAAAAACTGTTTTTT
CDR3 protein: CASSPPGEGEKLFF

J gene: TRBJ1-2
clone size: NA
D gene: TRBD1
V gene: TRBV6-6
CDR3 DNA: TGTGCCAGCAGTTACGACAGGGTAAACTATGGCTACACCTTC
CDR3 protein: CASSYDRVNYGYTF

J gene: TRBJ2-7
clone size: few
D gene: TRBD1
V gene: TRBV5-1
CDR3 DNA: TGCGCCAGCAGCTCGACAGGGGACCGGGAGCAGTACTTC
CDR3 protein: CASSSTGDREQYF

J gene: TRBJ2-2
clone size: few
D gene: NA
V gene: TRBV5-4
CDR3 DNA: TGTGCCAGCAGCGTCGGTAGACAGCCGTTGACCGGGGAGCTGTTTTTT
CDR3 protein: CASSVGRQPLTGELFF

J gene: TRBJ1-5
clone size: NA
D gene: NA
V gene: TRBV12-3/TRBV12-4
CDR3 DNA: TGTGCCAGCAGTTATGGGGGAGATCAGCCCCAGCATTTT
CDR3 protein: CASSYGGDQPQHF

J gene: TRBJ2-1
clone size: NA
D gene: TRBD2
V gene: TRBV4-3
CDR3 DNA: TGCGCCAGCAGCCAAGAAGTACCTAGCGGGGGTAATGAGCAGTTCTTC
CDR3 protein: CASSQEVPSGGNEQFF

J gene: TRBJ2-7
clone size: once
D gene: NA
V gene: TRBV5-1
CDR3 DNA: TGCGCCAGCAGCTTGGCTATTACCACAGGGAACTACGAGCAGTACTTC
CDR3 protein: CASSLAITTGNYEQYF

J gene: TRBJ1-6
clone size: NA
D gene: TRBD1
V gene: TRBV5-1
CDR3 DNA: TGCGCCAGCTCAGTTACGGGACAGGGCGATAATTCACCCCTCCACTTT
CDR3 protein: CASSVTGQGDNSPLHF

J gene: TRBJ2-1
clone size: NA
D gene: NA
V gene: TRBV14
CDR3 DNA: TGTGCCAGCAGCCAAGACGGCCCAGCCAGAGGCTACAATGAGCAGTTCTTC
CDR3 protein: CASSQDGPARGYNEQFF

J gene: TRBJ2-2
clone size: NA
D gene: TRBD1
V gene: TRBV4-1
CDR3 DNA: TGCGCCAGCAGCCGAGGACAGGGCAACACCGGGGAGCTGTTTTTT
CDR3 protein: CASSRGQGNTGELFF

J gene: TRBJ2-1
clone size: once
D gene: TRBD2
V gene: TRBV19
CDR3 DNA: TGTGCCAGTAGTAACAAGATAGCGGGGTTCTACAATGAGCAGTTCTTC
CDR3 protein: CASSNKIAGFYNEQFF

J gene: TRBJ1-6
clone size: NA
D gene: NA
V gene: TRBV5-6
CDR3 DNA: TGTGCCAGCAGCTTGGGCAGCCTAAATAATTCACCCCTCCACTTT
CDR3 protein: CASSLGSLNNSPLHF

J gene: TRBJ1-1
clone size: NA
D gene: NA
V gene: TRBV28
CDR3 DNA: TGTGCCAGCAGTTTAGTAGTAGCGGTGAACACTGAAGCTTTCTTT
CDR3 protein: CASSLVVAVNTEAFF

J gene: TRBJ2-5
clone size: NA
D gene: NA
V gene: TRBV5-1
CDR3 DNA: TGCGCCAGCAGCTTGGGACGGACCCAAGAGACCCAGTACTTC
CDR3 protein: CASSLGRTQETQYF

J gene: TRBJ2-5
clone size: NA
D gene: NA
V gene: TRBV7-2
CDR3 DNA: TGTGCCAGCAGCTTAAATGGGGGGGCTCAAGAGACCCAGTACTTC
CDR3 protein: CASSLNGGAQETQYF

J gene: TRBJ1-1
clone size: once
D gene: NA
V gene: TRBV4-1
CDR3 DNA: TGCGCCAGCAGCCAAGTGGCGCTGAACACTGAAGCTTTCTTT
CDR3 protein: CASSQVALNTEAFF

J gene: TRBJ2-7
clone size: NA
D gene: NA
V gene: TRBV15
CDR3 DNA: TGTGCCACCAGCAGAGATCTACAGGACGAGCAGTACTTC
CDR3 protein: CATSRDLQDEQYF